The 15 T cell receptor beta chains below all came from one sample that was sequenced in a study of shared clonotypes between healthy human individuals. The repertoire was sequenced with immunoSEQ multiplex PCR; TCRdb's copy has only in-frame clones and lacks some. The sample gives around 300,000 clones, 80% to 90% of which show up once; about 17% is in the top ten. The specimen was memory CD8+ T cells sorted from blood. Subset: CD45RO+ cells pooled with CCR7-negative TemRA cells. The receptors shown here come from a man between 18 and 35 years old in good health.

The chain couples TRBV5-1 to TRBJ2-1; D unresolved. Germline V gives CDR1 SGHRS, CDR2 YFSETQ. The CDR3 has 15 residues. The V gene lost 5 bases and the J gene lost 8 bases, with 20 bases spanning the gap. The DNA of the CDR3 is TGCGCCAGCAGTTCGGGTTCTCGGGCAGTCGATGAGCAGTTCTTC. This encodes CASSSGSRAVDEQFF.

This chain uses TRBV7-8 with TRBJ2-1, with TRBD2 matching over 7 bases. The ends lost 1 base at V and 3 bases at J; junction bases unmatched: 15. The CDR3 is made up of 19 amino acids. Per the germline V gene, CDR1 is SGHVS and CDR2 is FQNEAQ. The DNA for the CDR3 is TGTGCCAGCAGCTTAGAATCTAGCGGCGCCCGGAATCTCTACAATGAGCAGTTCTTC. This codes for CASSLESSGARNLYNEQFF.

This chain's CDR3 is CASSGSGNYEQYF. CDR3 bases: TGCGCCAGCAGCGGTAGCGGAAACTACGAGCAGTACTTC. The V gene is TRBV5-1, the J gene TRBJ2-7; weak D call: TRBD2 (6 bases). This CDR3 is built from 13 residues. V lost 4 bases to trimming and J lost 3 bases, with 11 bases between them. CDR1 and CDR2 from the germline V gene are SGHRS and YFSETQ.

This clone was recorded a few times. The chain uses TRBV7-9 and TRBJ2-5; D possibly corresponds to TRBD1 (5 bases). CDR3 length equals 15 residues. CDR1 is SEHNR and CDR2 is FQNEAQ in the germline V gene (reference sequence). V lost 5 bases and J 4 bases, leaving 17 bases between the germline ends. CDR3 loop: CASSPGAVIRETQYF. DNA for the CDR3: TGTGCCAGCAGCCCTGGGGCGGTAATCCGAGAGACCCAGTACTTC.

The gene calls are TRBV27 and TRBJ2-7; 10 bases line up with TRBD1. CDR1 is MNHEY and CDR2 is SMNVEV in the germline V gene (reference sequence). J gave up 7 bases and V 5 bases, and 14 bases lay outside the gene matches. This CDR3 has 16 residues. CDR3 sequence: CASSPGQGEVSWEQYF. The CDR3 DNA is TGTGCCAGCAGTCCAGGACAGGGGGAAGTCAGTTGGGAGCAGTACTTC.

This clone appeared a single time. The CDR3 loop is CASSEGLGGYDEQFF. CDR3 in DNA: TGTGCCAGCAGTGAGGGACTAGGGGGATACGATGAGCAGTTCTTC. The V and J genes are TRBV27 and TRBJ2-1; 8 bases align to TRBD2. The CDR3 is made up of 15 amino acids. V shed 5 bases and J 8 bases; nucleotides not matched to a gene: 11. Looked up from germline, CDR1 is MNHEY and CDR2 is SMNVEV (reference sequence).

The CDR3 region has the DNA TGTGCCAGCATGCTGCCCCCGGACAGGGGGCCCCTAAACACTGAAGCTTTCTTT. Its translation is CASMLPPDRGPLNTEAFF. This chain links TRBV2 with TRBJ1-1, with 11 positions matching TRBD1. The length of the CDR3 is 18 residues. CDR1 and CDR2 from the germline V gene are SNHLY and FYNNEI. V lost 7 bases and J lost 2; bases outside the gene matches: 15. The full variable domain, rest sourced from reference TRBV2 and TRBJ1-1, is EPEVTQTPSHQVTQMGQEVILRCVPISNHLYFYWYRQILGQKVEFLVSFYNNEISEKSEIFDDQFSVERPDGSNFTLKIRSTKLEDSAMYFCASMLPPDRGPLNTEAFFGQGTRLTVV.

Regarding this clone: At one end, the junction sequence differs from germline, possibly due to a read error. The rearrangement links TRBV20-1 to TRBJ1-4; possibly TRBD1 for D (5 bases). CDR1 and CDR2 (germline): DFQATT, SNEGSKA (reference sequence). This CDR3 region has 8 residues. Here the CDR3 DNA reads TGCAGTGCGGGCATGGGGCTTTTT. Amino acid sequence: CSAGMGLF.

This clone was seen once. The chain employs TRBV7-3 and TRBJ2-3; 9 nucleotides match TRBD2. Per the germline V gene, CDR1 is SGHTA and CDR2 is FQGTGA. Trimming took 7 bases from V and 2 from J; bases not matched to a gene: 16. The CDR3 has 18 amino acids. CDR3 in DNA: TGTGCCAGCACCCCGCAAGCGGGGGGCCTCACCCCCACAGATACGCAGTATTTT. It encodes CASTPQAGGLTPTDTQYF.

The V call is TRBV4-1, the J call TRBJ2-7; D may match TRBD1 or TRBD2 (5 bases each). V dropped 1 base and J dropped 0 bases, with 10 bases sitting between them. This CDR3 has 15 amino acids. Looked up from germline, CDR1 is MGHRA and CDR2 is YSYEKL. CDR3 protein: CASSQGDGSSYEQYF. The CDR3 bases are TGCGCCAGCAGCCAAGGGGACGGAAGCTCCTACGAGCAGTACTTC.

The chain combines TRBV6-6 with TRBJ1-5; D may be TRBD1 (5 bases). CDR3 length: 12 residues. Germline V CDR1 and CDR2: MNHNY, SVGAGI (reference sequence). V dropped 1 base and J dropped 12 bases, with 10 bases sitting between them. CDR3 in DNA: TGTGCCAGCAGTTACTTCGGGGGGAACCAGCATTTT. This gives the protein CASSYFGGNQHF.

The J gene is TRBJ1-2, the V gene TRBV29-1; D is ambiguous. Trimming pared 4 bases from V and 8 bases from J, leaving 11 bases between. This CDR3 has 11 amino acids. CDR1 and CDR2 from the germline V gene are SQVTM and ANQGSEA. The CDR3 is CSVARTEGYTF. Written as DNA, the CDR3 is TGCAGCGTTGCCAGGACGGAGGGCTACACCTTC.

The chain couples TRBV14 to TRBJ2-7; 7 bases agree with TRBD2. Germline CDR1 is SGHDN and CDR2 is FVKESK. J was trimmed by 2 bases and V by 3 bases; bases with no gene match: 10. The CDR3 sequence is 16 residues long. CDR3 nucleotide sequence: TGTGCCAGCAGCCACCGCCCGCGGGACTACCCCTACGAGCAGTACTTC. As protein: CASSHRPRDYPYEQYF.

This chain uses TRBV7-9 with TRBJ2-3; TRBD1 matches 9 bases. Germline loops: CDR1 SEHNR, CDR2 FQNEAQ (reference sequence). The CDR3 covers 15 residues. With V trimmed by 5 bases and J by 3 bases, 6 bases remained unmatched. The CDR3 DNA is TGTGCCAGCAGCCCACCGGGGACAGGGACAGATACGCAGTATTTT. It encodes CASSPPGTGTDTQYF.

The chain uses TRBV5-6 and TRBJ2-5; D is uncertain. Deletions cut 0 bases from V and 3 bases from J, with 9 bases between. Germline assignment: CDR1 SGHDT and CDR2 YYEEEE. This CDR3 region has 14 residues. The CDR3 protein is CASSLGPLEETQYF. CDR3 in DNA: TGTGCCAGCAGCTTGGGTCCCCTCGAAGAGACCCAGTACTTC.